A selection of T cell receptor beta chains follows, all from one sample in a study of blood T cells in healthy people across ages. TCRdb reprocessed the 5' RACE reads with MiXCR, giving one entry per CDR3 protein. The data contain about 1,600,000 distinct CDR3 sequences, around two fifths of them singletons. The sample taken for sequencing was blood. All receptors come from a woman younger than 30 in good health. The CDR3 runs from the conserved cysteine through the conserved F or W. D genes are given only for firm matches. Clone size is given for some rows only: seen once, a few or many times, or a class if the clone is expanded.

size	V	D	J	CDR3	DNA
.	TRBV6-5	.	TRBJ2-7	CASTPGDFYEQYF	TGTGCCTCAACACCAGGGGATTTCTACGAGCAGTACTTC
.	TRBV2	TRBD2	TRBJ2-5	CAQVGLSGRSETQYF	TGTGCCCAAGTGGGACTGTCCGGGAGGTCGGAGACCCAGTACTTC
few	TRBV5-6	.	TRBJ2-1	CASSSRGVSSYNEQFF	TGTGCCAGCAGCTCCAGGGGGGTCAGCTCCTACAATGAGCAGTTCTTC
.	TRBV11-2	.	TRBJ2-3	CASSPSGRARADTQYF	TGTGCCAGCAGCCCCTCGGGCAGGGCCAGGGCAGATACGCAGTATTTT
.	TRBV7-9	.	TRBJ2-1	CAILRDSYNEQFF	TGTGCCATCTTACGGGACTCCTACAATGAGCAGTTCTTC
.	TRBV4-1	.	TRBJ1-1	CASRQLGQNTEAFF	TGCGCCAGCAGGCAGTTGGGGCAGAACACTGAAGCTTTCTTT
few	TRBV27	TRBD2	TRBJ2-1	CASSSGTSPITGEQFF	TGTGCCAGCAGTTCGGGGACTAGCCCGATCACCGGGGAGCAGTTCTTC
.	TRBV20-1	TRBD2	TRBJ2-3	CSVPGSRSGTTDTQYF	TGCAGTGTTCCAGGGAGTAGGAGCGGGACCACAGATACGCAGTATTTT
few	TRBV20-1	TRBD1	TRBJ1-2	CSVAGGGYTF	TGCAGTGTTGCAGGGGGTGGCTACACCTTC
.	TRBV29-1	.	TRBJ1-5	CSVDEGGNRPQHF	TGCAGCGTTGACGAAGGAGGCAATCGGCCCCAGCATTTT
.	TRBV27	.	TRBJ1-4	CASSFLPAETNEKLFF	TGTGCCAGCAGTTTCCTCCCGGCAGAAACTAATGAAAAACTGTTTTTT
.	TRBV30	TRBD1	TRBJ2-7	CAWRTYSDRVSHNEQYF	TGTGCCTGGAGGACTTACTCCGACAGGGTCTCCCACAATGAGCAGTACTTC
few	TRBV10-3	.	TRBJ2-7	CATRATDGQVYF	TGTGCCACCAGGGCCACCGACGGCCAAGTATACTTC
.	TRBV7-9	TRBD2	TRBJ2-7	CASSLVDALAAYEQYF	TGTGCCAGCAGCTTAGTGGACGCACTAGCGGCCTACGAGCAGTACTTC
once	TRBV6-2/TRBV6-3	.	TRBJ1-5	CASSYLGKGQPQHF	TGTGCCAGCAGTTACCTGGGGAAGGGCCAGCCCCAGCATTTT
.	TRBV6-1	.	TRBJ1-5	CASSERGGFGNQPQHF	TGTGCCAGCAGTGAGAGAGGGGGGTTCGGCAATCAGCCCCAGCATTTT
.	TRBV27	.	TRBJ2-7	CASSLSVGTFGGEQYF	TGTGCCAGCAGTTTATCTGTGGGTACGTTCGGGGGTGAGCAGTACTTC
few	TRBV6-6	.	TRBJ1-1	CASSRDMERVTEAFF	TGTGCCAGCAGTAGAGACATGGAGAGGGTCACTGAAGCTTTCTTT
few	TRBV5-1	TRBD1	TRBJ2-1	CASSPYKPGTDYNEQFF	TGCGCCAGCAGCCCCTATAAACCCGGGACAGACTACAATGAGCAGTTCTTC
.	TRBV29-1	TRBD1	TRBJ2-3	CSYLGTGASTDTQYF	TGCAGCTACCTCGGGACAGGGGCTAGCACAGATACGCAGTATTTT
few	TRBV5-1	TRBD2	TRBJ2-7	CASSSRTSGGPYEQYF	TGCGCCAGCAGCTCCAGGACTAGCGGGGGTCCCTACGAGCAGTACTTC
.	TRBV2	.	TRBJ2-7	CAGSPQGNEQYF	TGTGCCGGCAGTCCACAGGGCAACGAGCAGTACTTC
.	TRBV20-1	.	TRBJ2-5	CSGGNSNEQYF	TGCAGTGGCGGGAACTCCAATGAGCAGTACTTC
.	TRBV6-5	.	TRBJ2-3	CASKRPSTDTQYF	TGTGCCAGCAAGCGCCCTAGCACAGATACGCAGTATTTT
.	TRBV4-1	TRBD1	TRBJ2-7	CASSQGQGAEYEQYF	TGCGCCAGCAGCCAAGGACAGGGGGCGGAGTACGAGCAGTACTTC
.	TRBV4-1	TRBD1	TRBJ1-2	CASSQVWDSFYGYTF	TGCGCCAGCAGCCAAGTATGGGACAGTTTCTATGGCTACACCTTC
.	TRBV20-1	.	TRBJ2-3	CSARATWSQSTDTQYF	TGCAGTGCTAGAGCCACATGGTCACAGAGCACAGATACGCAGTATTTT
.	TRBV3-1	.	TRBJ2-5	CASSESTGRQETQYF	TGTGCCAGCAGCGAATCGACAGGTCGCCAAGAGACCCAGTACTTC
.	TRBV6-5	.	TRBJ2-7	CASSRRTQTYEQYF	TGTGCCAGCAGTCGCCGGACCCAAACCTACGAGCAGTACTTC
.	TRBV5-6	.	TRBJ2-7	CASSWRARSSYEQYF	TGTGCCAGCAGCTGGAGGGCCAGGAGCTCCTACGAGCAGTACTTC
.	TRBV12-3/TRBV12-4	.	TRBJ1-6	CASSLAAGRGNSPLHF	TGTGCCAGCAGTTTAGCTGCGGGTAGGGGGAATTCACCCCTCCACTTT
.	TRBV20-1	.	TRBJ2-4	CSARRAWGKNIQYF	TGCAGTGCTCGGCGGGCCTGGGGCAAAAACATTCAGTACTTC
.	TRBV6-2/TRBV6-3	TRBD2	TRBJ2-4	CASSYSSSGDNKNIQYF	TGTGCCAGCAGTTACTCGTCTAGCGGGGACAACAAAAACATTCAGTACTTC
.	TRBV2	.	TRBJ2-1	CACSRTWEQFF	TGTGCCTGCAGTCGGACCTGGGAGCAGTTCTTC
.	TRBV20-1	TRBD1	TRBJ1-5	CSARDRGDQPQHF	TGCAGTGCTAGGGACAGGGGGGATCAGCCCCAGCATTTT
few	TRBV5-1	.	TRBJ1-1	CASSLAVGVGDTEAFF	TGCGCCAGCAGCTTGGCCGTAGGGGTGGGGGACACTGAAGCTTTCTTT
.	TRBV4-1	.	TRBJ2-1	CASSHDHNEQFF	TGCGCCAGCAGCCATGACCACAATGAGCAGTTCTTC
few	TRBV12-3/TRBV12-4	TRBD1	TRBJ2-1	CASSFGTGFNEQFF	TGTGCCAGCAGTTTCGGGACAGGGTTCAATGAGCAGTTCTTC
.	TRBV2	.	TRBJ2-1	CASSDHRGQFF	TGTGCCAGCAGTGATCATCGAGGGCAGTTCTTC
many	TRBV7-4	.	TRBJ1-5	CASSSGADPRGNQPQHF	TGTGCCAGCAGCAGTGGGGCGGACCCGAGAGGCAATCAGCCCCAGCATTTT
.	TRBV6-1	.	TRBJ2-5	CASSFPKARGTGETQYF	TGTGCCAGCAGCTTCCCGAAGGCGCGCGGGACTGGAGAGACCCAGTACTTC
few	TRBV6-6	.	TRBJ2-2	CASRTNTGELFF	TGTGCCAGCAGGACCAACACCGGGGAGCTGTTTTTT
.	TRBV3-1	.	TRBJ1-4	CASSQGGGFLGEKLFF	TGTGCCAGCAGCCAAGGAGGGGGTTTTCTTGGTGAAAAACTGTTTTTT
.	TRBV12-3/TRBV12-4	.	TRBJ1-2	CASAPGNYGYTF	TGTGCCAGCGCCCCGGGGAACTATGGCTACACCTTC
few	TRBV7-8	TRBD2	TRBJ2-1	CASSLAASGRTNEQFF	TGTGCCAGCAGCTTAGCGGCTAGCGGGAGGACGAATGAGCAGTTCTTC
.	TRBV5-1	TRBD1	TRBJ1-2	CASSTGQGAQYGYTF	TGCGCCAGCAGCACCGGACAGGGGGCTCAATATGGCTACACCTTC
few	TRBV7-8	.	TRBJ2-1	CASSSAPFSYNEQFF	TGTGCCAGCAGCTCCGCTCCCTTCTCCTACAATGAGCAGTTCTTC
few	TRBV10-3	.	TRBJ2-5	CAINDRMGIETQYF	TGTGCCATCAACGACAGGATGGGGATAGAGACCCAGTACTTC
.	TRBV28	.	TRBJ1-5	CASSLSPLRGNQPQHF	TGTGCCAGCAGTTTATCCCCACTAAGGGGCAATCAGCCCCAGCATTTT
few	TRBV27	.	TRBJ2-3	CASSPRTVRFQGHTDTQYF	TGTGCCAGCAGTCCAAGGACAGTCAGATTCCAAGGCCACACAGATACGCAGTATTTT
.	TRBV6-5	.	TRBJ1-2	CASSLRPRLGYGYTF	TGTGCCAGCAGTCTCCGACCGCGTCTGGGCTATGGCTACACCTTC
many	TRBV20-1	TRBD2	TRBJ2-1	CSARVSGGYNEQFF	TGCAGTGCTAGAGTTTCGGGGGGATACAATGAGCAGTTCTTC
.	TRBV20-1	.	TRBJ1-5	CSAGAGGRSNQPQHF	TGCAGTGCTGGGGCCGGGGGGCGTAGCAATCAGCCCCAGCATTTT